The TCR beta chain described here comes from a study of CD8+ T cells in alopecia areata. Germline V gene lookup returns CDR1 SNHLY and CDR2 FYNNEI. This CDR3 comprises 16 residues. V was clipped by 4 bases and J by 0 bases, with 13 bases between them. RNA extraction was followed by reverse transcription into cDNA, which acted as the sequencing template. Profiled with immunoSEQ multiplex PCR; TCRdb holds only in-frame clones, not every one. This table holds 190,000 or so clones, roughly 50% found once. Study-wide findings and caveats: For lesional scalp, especially alopecia totalis/universalis, clonality was higher than in normal scalp.

The treatment here: oral pan-JAK inhibitor, 5-10 mg twice daily. Specimens obtained from alopecia areata patients comprised lesional scalp punch biopsies and peripheral blood. On this clone: What it binds is not known.

This specimen consisted of CD8+ T cells sorted from blood, obtained at week 24, from a patient treated with tofacitinib. The chain is built from TRBV2 and TRBJ2-4; D gene unclear. The clonotype was recovered from a human donor with alopecia areata. Here the CDR3 reads CASSASKQRAKNIQYF. In nucleotides, the CDR3 is TGTGCCAGCAGTGCATCGAAACAGAGAGCCAAAAACATTCAGTACTTC.